Sequencing of this TCR beta chain was carried out in a study of blood T cells in healthy people across ages. Study-level points and caveats: Samples with more naive T cells showed higher observed beta diversity. Estimated diversity that came from one million T cells was considered an underestimate.

Primed by a sample-barcoded 5' primer and a J-beta primer mix, a second PCR proceeded for about 7 to 11 cycles. TCRdb ran MiXCR on the 5' RACE reads and lists one entry per CDR3 protein. This sample has 540,000 or so distinct CDR3 sequences; around 24% occur once, and the top ten carry 7.5% to 9%. With respect to this clonotype: The antigen is unknown.

The CDR3 contains 13 residues. V shed 9 bases and J shed 3 bases, with 12 bases lying between them. Germline lookup yields CDR1 MNHEY and CDR2 SVGAGI. These data also featured in a second study, about T cells of mothers and their children. As that report states: Regardless of relatedness, pairs show thymic selection shaping TCR recombination output in a similar manner.

Sequencing was performed on blood. This sequence joins TRBV6-5 and TRBJ1-5; D might be TRBD1 (6 bases). This receptor was obtained from a boy aged 5-17 years in good health. The CDR3 bases are TGTGCCAGTCAGGGGTCGGTCAATCAGCCCCAGCATTTT. Translation: CASQGSVNQPQHF.